A single sample gave rise to the 15 T cell receptor beta chains below, sequenced in a study of T-cell reconstitution after alpha-beta-depleted transplantation in children. Unique molecular identifiers were used to barcode this TCRbeta library. TCRdb independently ran MiXCR on the PCR reads; one entry per CDR3 protein. The sample has 200,000 or so distinct CDR3 sequences, just under 6.5% seen once. The sample here was PBMCs, taken before TCRalphabeta/CD19-depleted stem cell transplant. These TCRs come from a girl under two years old with combined immunodeficiency, due to receive a stem cell transplant.

This clonotype has at least ten counts. The V call is TRBV11-1, the J call TRBJ2-1; D is possibly TRBD2 (7 bases). This CDR3 is built from 20 residues. V shed 5 bases and J shed 6 bases, with 32 bases lying between them. Germline CDR1 and CDR2: SGHAT and FQDESV (reference sequence). The CDR3 reads CASSEDIGDYVGGHSNEQFF. Here the CDR3 DNA reads TGTGCCAGCAGCGAAGATATCGGGGACTATGTAGGGGGTCATTCCAATGAGCAGTTCTTC.

The sample holds many counts of this clonotype. The rearrangement links TRBV6-2 or TRBV6-3 to TRBJ2-3; D unresolved. Trimming cost V 6 bases and J 5 bases, with 3 bases left between them. This CDR3 is built from 10 residues. Germline V gene sequence: CDR1 MNHEY, CDR2 SVGEGT. CDR3 region: CASRGDTQYF. CDR3 nucleotide sequence: TGTGCCAGCAGGGGAGATACGCAGTATTTT.

This clonotype occurred a few times. The V call is TRBV20-1, the J call TRBJ2-4; TRBD1 is a possible D gene (5 bases). CDR1 is DFQATT, CDR2 SNEGSKA, per germline (reference sequence). The ends were cut back, 0 bases at V and 9 bases at J, with 18 bases in the middle. The CDR3 runs 15 residues. The CDR3 sequence: CSARDRIGVTGIQYF. The DNA for the CDR3 is TGCAGTGCTAGAGATCGAATAGGGGTGACGGGCATTCAGTACTTC.

There are a few counts of this clonotype. V and J are TRBV29-1 and TRBJ1-4; D is possibly TRBD1 (6 bases). The CDR3 sequence is 14 residues long. V was clipped by 2 bases and J by 3 bases, with 10 bases between them. Germline CDR1 reads SQVTM; CDR2 reads ANQGSEA. DNA for the CDR3: TGCAGCGTTGAACAAGGGGGGGCTAATGAAAAACTGTTTTTT. Translation gives CSVEQGGANEKLFF.

This clonotype was recorded at least ten times. The chain is built from TRBV27 and TRBJ2-7; maybe TRBD1 (6 bases). CDR3 length equals 14 residues. The ends were cut back, 5 bases at V and 2 bases at J, with 13 bases in the middle. Germline V gene sequence: CDR1 MNHEY, CDR2 SMNVEV (reference sequence). This CDR3 is CASSPRTAPYEQYF. Written as DNA, the CDR3 is TGTGCCAGCAGTCCCCGGACAGCTCCCTACGAGCAGTACTTC.

In the case of this clonotype: A much bigger clone sits one base away, suggesting this may be a read error. This chain connects TRBV12-3 or TRBV12-4 to TRBJ2-4; TRBD1 agrees at 7 bases. The CDR3 is 16 amino acids. After removal of 9 bases from V and 3 bases from J, the junction contained 14 bases not matched to a gene. The CDR3 sequence is CARSQDRRYGKNIQYF. The CDR3 region has the DNA TGTGCCAGAAGTCAGGACAGGCGATACGGCAAAAACATTCAGTACTTC.

This clonotype occurred many times. V gene TRBV27 combines with J gene TRBJ1-4, with 7 bases lining up with TRBD1. Germline CDR1 and CDR2: MNHEY and SMNVEV (reference sequence). V trimming: 0 bases; J trimming: 8 bases; junction bases outside the gene matches: 3. This CDR3 has 14 amino acids. The DNA of the CDR3 is TGTGCCAGCAGTTTATCACAGGGGAAGGAAAAACTGTTTTTT. The encoded protein is CASSLSQGKEKLFF.

This clonotype was counted between two and nine times. V and J are TRBV7-8 and TRBJ2-5; TRBD2 might be the D (6 bases). Germline values: CDR1 SGHVS, CDR2 FQNEAQ. This CDR3 region has 15 residues. The V end was cut by 1 base, the J end by 5 bases, with 14 bases between. The CDR3 reads CASSLGTIDVETQYF. DNA of the CDR3: TGTGCCAGCAGCTTAGGGACTATCGACGTGGAGACCCAGTACTTC.

This clonotype has at least ten counts. DNA for the CDR3: TGCGCCAGCAGCTTGGAGGTTCGTGAGACTGAAGCTTTCTTT. As protein: CASSLEVRETEAFF. The chain employs TRBV5-1 and TRBJ1-1; D gene uncertain. The ends were cut back, 0 bases at V and 5 bases at J, with 11 bases in the middle. The length of the CDR3 is 14 residues. Germline loops: CDR1 SGHRS, CDR2 YFSETQ.

The sample holds a few counts of this clonotype. V and J are TRBV7-6 and TRBJ1-1; D is possibly TRBD1 (6 bases). Germline CDR1 reads SGHVS; CDR2 reads FNYEAQ. This CDR3 region has 18 residues. The germline V and J ends were trimmed by 3 bases and 0 bases, with 20 bases remaining between them. This CDR3 is CASSFTGGQGMVNTEAFF. The CDR3 DNA reads TGTGCCAGCAGCTTCACTGGGGGGCAGGGCATGGTGAACACTGAAGCTTTCTTT.

This clonotype came up a few times. This rearrangement joins TRBV11-2 to TRBJ2-5; 13 bases are shared with TRBD2. This CDR3 is 17 amino acids long. Germline assignment: CDR1 SGHAT and CDR2 FQNNGV. V was pared by 5 bases and J by 6 bases, with 12 bases of the junction left unmatched. The CDR3 is CASSVGLAGPPVKTQYF. Written as DNA, the CDR3 is TGTGCCAGCAGCGTGGGACTAGCGGGACCACCCGTGAAGACCCAGTACTTC.

In this sample, this clonotype turned up many times. This rearrangement joins TRBV9 to TRBJ2-1; the D is unclear. The germline V and J ends were trimmed by 0 bases and 5 bases, with 12 bases remaining between them. The V gene's germline CDR1 is SGDLS and CDR2 YYNGEE. The CDR3 covers 15 residues. This chain's CDR3 is CASSVAAGFNNEQFF. The CDR3, as DNA: TGTGCCAGCAGCGTAGCAGCTGGTTTTAACAATGAGCAGTTCTTC.

This clonotype has ten or more counts. V gene TRBV4-1 combines with J gene TRBJ2-7; possible D gene TRBD1, 5 bases. V was clipped by 0 bases and J by 3 bases, with 6 bases between them. CDR1 is MGHRA and CDR2 is YSYEKL in the germline V gene. This CDR3 is 13 amino acids long. The CDR3 loop is CASSQEGVYEQYF. For the CDR3, the DNA is TGCGCCAGCAGCCAAGAAGGGGTCTACGAGCAGTACTTC.

In this sample, this clonotype turned up many times. The gene calls are TRBV3-1 and TRBJ2-1; 7 nucleotides line up with TRBD2. Germline loops: CDR1 LGHDT, CDR2 YNNKEL (reference sequence). Trimming removed 1 base from V and 1 base from J; junction bases left unmatched: 4. The CDR3 is made up of 16 amino acids. The CDR3 region has the DNA TGTGCCAGCAGCCAAGTTAGCGGGCGTTCCTACAATGAGCAGTTCTTC. Translation: CASSQVSGRSYNEQFF.

This clonotype showed up many times. The chain combines TRBV29-1 with TRBJ1-3; D call uncertain. CDR1 SQVTM and CDR2 ANQGSEA come from the germline V gene. Trimming pared 4 bases from V and 0 bases from J, leaving 4 bases between. The CDR3 has 12 residues. Here the CDR3 reads CSVGSSGNTIYF. Written as DNA, the CDR3 is TGCAGCGTTGGTTCCTCTGGAAACACCATATATTTT.